This T cell receptor beta chain was observed in a study of PD-1 blockade in classical Hodgkin lymphoma. Study-level findings and limits: For complete responders, baseline diversity was comparable to that of newly diagnosed patients.

Time point given: cycle 4 day 1 (C4D1), after more than five weeks of nivolumab. Relapses following autologous stem cell transplantation were seen in all patients, with brentuximab vedotin exposure varying. Investigators isolated CD4+ T cells from thawed PBMCs through magnetic negative selection. CDR3 size: 15 residues. The V end was cut by 4 bases, the J end by 6 bases, with 15 bases between. Germline V gives CDR1 SNHLY, CDR2 FYNNEI. Repertoires were generated with immunoSEQ multiplex PCR, while TCRdb's copy carries only in-frame clones and drops some. The top ten hold 3% to 4% of the sample, which has around 25,000 clones, around 86% seen once. As for this clone: What it recognizes is unknown.

The material was CD4+ T cells from blood, obtained before the fourth cycle of nivolumab. The chain links TRBV2 to TRBJ2-2; maybe TRBD2 (5 bases). The receptor comes from a human donor with classical Hodgkin lymphoma. The CDR3 nucleotides are TGTGCCAGCAGTGCTTCCCGCACCGGGGCCGGGGAGCTGTTTTTT. It codes for CASSASRTGAGELFF.